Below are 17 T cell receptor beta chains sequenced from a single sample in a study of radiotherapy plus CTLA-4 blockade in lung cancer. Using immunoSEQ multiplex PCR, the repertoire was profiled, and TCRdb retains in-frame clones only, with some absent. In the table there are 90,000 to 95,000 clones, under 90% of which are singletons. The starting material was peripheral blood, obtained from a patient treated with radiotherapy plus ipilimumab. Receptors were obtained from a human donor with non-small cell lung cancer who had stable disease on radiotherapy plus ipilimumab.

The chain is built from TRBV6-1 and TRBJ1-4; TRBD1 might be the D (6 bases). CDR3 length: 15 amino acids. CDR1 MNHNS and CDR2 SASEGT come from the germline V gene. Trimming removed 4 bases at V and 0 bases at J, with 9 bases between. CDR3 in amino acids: CASSASGATNEKLFF. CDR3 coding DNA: TGTGCCAGCAGTGCCTCAGGGGCAACTAATGAAAAACTGTTTTTT.

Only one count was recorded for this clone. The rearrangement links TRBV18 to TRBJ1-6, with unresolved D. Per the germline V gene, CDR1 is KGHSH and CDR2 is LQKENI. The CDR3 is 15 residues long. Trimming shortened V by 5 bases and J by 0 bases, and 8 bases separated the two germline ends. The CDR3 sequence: CASSTKSSYNSPLHF. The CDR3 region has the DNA TGTGCCAGCTCAACAAAAAGCTCCTATAATTCACCCCTCCACTTT.

The DNA for the CDR3 is TGTGCCAGTAAGGGGACAGGGGGCTTCTTTCAATGGCCCCAGCATTTT. This encodes CASKGTGGFFQWPQHF. The gene calls are TRBV19 and TRBJ1-5, with 12 nucleotides matching TRBD1. The CDR3 spans 16 residues. V shed 7 bases and J 9 bases; nucleotides not matched to a gene: 13. CDR1 and CDR2 (germline): LNHDA, SQIVND (reference sequence).

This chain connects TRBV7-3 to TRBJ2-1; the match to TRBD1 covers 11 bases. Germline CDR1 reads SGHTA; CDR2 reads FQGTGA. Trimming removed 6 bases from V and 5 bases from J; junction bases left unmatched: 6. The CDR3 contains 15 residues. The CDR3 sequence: CASRGTGGNHNEQFF. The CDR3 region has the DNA TGTGCCAGCAGGGGGACAGGGGGAAACCACAATGAGCAGTTCTTC.

In nucleotides, the CDR3 is TGTGCCACCAGCCAACAGGCAGGGACCGCTCCGAACACTGAAGCTTTCTTT. It is translated as CATSQQAGTAPNTEAFF. J is TRBJ1-1 and V is TRBV15; a possible D gene is TRBD1 (5 bases). Germline-derived CDR1 and CDR2 are LNHNV and YYDKDF (reference sequence). Trimming removed 5 bases at V and 1 base at J, with 20 bases between. The CDR3 has 17 amino acids.

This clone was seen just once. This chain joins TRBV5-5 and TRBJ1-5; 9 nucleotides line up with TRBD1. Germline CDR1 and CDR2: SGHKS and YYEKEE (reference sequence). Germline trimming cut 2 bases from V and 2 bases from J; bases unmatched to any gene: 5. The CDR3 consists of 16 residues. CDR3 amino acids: CASSLGTGKGNQPQHF. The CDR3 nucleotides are TGTGCCAGCAGCTTAGGGACAGGGAAGGGCAATCAGCCCCAGCATTTT. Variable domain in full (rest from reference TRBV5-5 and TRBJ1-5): DAGVTQSPTHLIKTRGQQVTLRCSPISGHKSVSWYQQVLGQGPQFIFQYYEKEERGRGNFPDRFSARQFPNYSSELNVNALLLGDSALYLCASSLGTGKGNQPQHFGDGTRLSIL.

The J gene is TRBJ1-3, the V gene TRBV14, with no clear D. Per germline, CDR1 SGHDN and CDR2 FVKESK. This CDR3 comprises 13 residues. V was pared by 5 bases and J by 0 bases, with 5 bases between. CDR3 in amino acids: CASSSYSGNTIYF. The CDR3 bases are TGTGCCAGCAGCTCCTACTCTGGAAACACCATATATTTT. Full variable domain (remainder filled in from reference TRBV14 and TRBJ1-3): EAGVTQFPSHSVIEKGQTVTLRCDPISGHDNLYWYRRVMGKEIKFLLHFVKESKQDESGMPNNRFLAERTGGTYSTLKVQPAELEDSGVYFCASSSYSGNTIYFGEGSWLTVV.

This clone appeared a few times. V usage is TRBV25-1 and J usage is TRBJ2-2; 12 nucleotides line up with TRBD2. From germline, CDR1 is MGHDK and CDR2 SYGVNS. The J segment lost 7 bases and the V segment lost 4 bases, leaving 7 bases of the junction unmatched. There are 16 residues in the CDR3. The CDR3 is CASSAPSGGASGELFF. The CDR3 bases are TGTGCCAGCAGTGCTCCTAGCGGGGGGGCCAGCGGGGAGCTGTTTTTT. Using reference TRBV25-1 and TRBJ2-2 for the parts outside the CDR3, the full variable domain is EADIYQTPRYLVIGTGKKITLECSQTMGHDKMYWYQQDPGMELHLIHYSYGVNSTEKGDLSSESTVSRIRTEHFPLTLESARPSHTSQYLCASSAPSGGASGELFFGEGSRLTVL.

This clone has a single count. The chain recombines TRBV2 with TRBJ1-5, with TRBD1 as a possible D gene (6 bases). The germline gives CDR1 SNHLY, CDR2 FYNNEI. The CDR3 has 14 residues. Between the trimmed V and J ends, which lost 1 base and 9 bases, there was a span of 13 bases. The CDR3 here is CASSEEAGVVPQHF. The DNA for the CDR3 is TGTGCCAGCAGTGAAGAGGCAGGGGTTGTGCCCCAGCATTTT.

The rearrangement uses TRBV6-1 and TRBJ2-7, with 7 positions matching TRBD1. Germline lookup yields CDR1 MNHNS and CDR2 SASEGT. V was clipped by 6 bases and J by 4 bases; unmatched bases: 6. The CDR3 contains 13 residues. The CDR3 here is CASRNRGEYEQYF. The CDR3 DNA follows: TGTGCCAGCAGAAACAGGGGAGAATACGAGCAGTACTTC.

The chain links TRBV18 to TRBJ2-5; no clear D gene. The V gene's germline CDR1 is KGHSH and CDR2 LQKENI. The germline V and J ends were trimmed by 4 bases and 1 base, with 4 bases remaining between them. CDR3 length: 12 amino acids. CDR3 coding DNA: TGTGCCAGCTCACTTACCCAAGAGACCCAGTACTTC. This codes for CASSLTQETQYF.

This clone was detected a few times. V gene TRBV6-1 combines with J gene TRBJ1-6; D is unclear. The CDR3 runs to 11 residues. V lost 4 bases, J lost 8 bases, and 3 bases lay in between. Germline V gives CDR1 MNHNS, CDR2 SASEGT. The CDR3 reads CASSVDSPLHF. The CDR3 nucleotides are TGTGCCAGCAGTGTGGATTCACCCCTCCACTTT.

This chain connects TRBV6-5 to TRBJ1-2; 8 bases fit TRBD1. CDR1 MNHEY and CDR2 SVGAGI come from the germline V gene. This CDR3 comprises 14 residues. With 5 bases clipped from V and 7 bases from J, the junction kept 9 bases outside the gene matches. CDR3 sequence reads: CASSRTGREVGYTF. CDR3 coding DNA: TGTGCCAGCAGTCGGACAGGGCGGGAGGTTGGCTACACCTTC.

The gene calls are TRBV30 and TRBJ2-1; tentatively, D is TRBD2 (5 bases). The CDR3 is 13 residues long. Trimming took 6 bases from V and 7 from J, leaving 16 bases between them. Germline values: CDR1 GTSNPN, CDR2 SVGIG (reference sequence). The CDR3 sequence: CACTRENTNEQFF. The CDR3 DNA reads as TGTGCCTGTACGAGGGAAAATACGAATGAGCAGTTCTTC.

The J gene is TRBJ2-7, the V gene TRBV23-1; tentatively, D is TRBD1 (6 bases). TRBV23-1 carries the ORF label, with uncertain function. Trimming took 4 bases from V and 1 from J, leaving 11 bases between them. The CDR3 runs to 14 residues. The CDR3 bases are TGCGCCAGCAGTCGATGGACAGATTCCTACGAGCAGTACTTC. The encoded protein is CASSRWTDSYEQYF.

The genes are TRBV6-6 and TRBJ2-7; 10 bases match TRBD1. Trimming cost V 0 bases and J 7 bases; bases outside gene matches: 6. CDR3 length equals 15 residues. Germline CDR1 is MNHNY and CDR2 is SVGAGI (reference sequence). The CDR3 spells CASSYSDRGFEEQYF. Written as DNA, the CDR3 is TGTGCCAGCAGTTACTCGGACAGGGGGTTTGAAGAGCAGTACTTC.

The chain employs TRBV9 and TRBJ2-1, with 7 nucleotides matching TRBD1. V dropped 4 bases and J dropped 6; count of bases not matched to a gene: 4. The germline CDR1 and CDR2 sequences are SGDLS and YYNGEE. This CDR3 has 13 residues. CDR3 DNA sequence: TGTGCCAGCAGCACCGGGACAGTCAATGAGCAGTTCTTC. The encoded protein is CASSTGTVNEQFF.